A single sample gave rise to the 20 T cell receptor beta chains below, sequenced in a study of T cell responses to AZD1222 COVID-19 vaccine. Generated by immunoSEQ multiplex PCR, the TCRdb table keeps only in-frame clones and is missing some. The table includes around 99,000 clones, approximately 92% detected once. The sequencing used peripheral blood, collected 28 days after the second AZD1222 dose. Every receptor here comes from an adult who received the AZD1222 COVID-19 vaccine.

V and J are TRBV6-5 and TRBJ1-1, with TRBD1 as a possible D gene (6 bases). With 5 bases removed from V and 1 base from J, the gap between germline ends came to 14 bases. CDR3 size: 15 residues. Germline V gene sequence: CDR1 MNHEY, CDR2 SVGAGI. This CDR3 reads CASSRLRQENTEAFF. The DNA of the CDR3 is TGTGCCAGCAGTAGGCTCCGACAGGAGAACACTGAAGCTTTCTTT.

V gene TRBV7-9 combines with J gene TRBJ1-3; no reliable D call. Germline values: CDR1 SEHNR, CDR2 FQNEAQ (reference sequence). V lost 0 bases to trimming and J lost 4 bases, with 10 bases between them. The CDR3 is 15 residues long. The CDR3 loop reads CASSLAYTSGNTIYF. The CDR3 coding sequence is TGTGCCAGCAGCTTAGCGTACACCTCCGGAAACACCATATATTTT.

This chain joins TRBV19 and TRBJ2-1; TRBD2 aligns across 11 bases. Germline assignment: CDR1 LNHDA and CDR2 SQIVND (reference sequence). The CDR3 sequence is 17 residues long. The trim removed 6 bases at V and 6 bases at J, leaving 13 bases unmatched. The CDR3 sequence is CASSAFLAGGPGNEQFF. CDR3 coding DNA: TGTGCCAGTAGCGCCTTCTTAGCGGGGGGGCCAGGCAATGAGCAGTTCTTC.

In its sample, this clone was seen once. CDR3 nucleotide sequence: TGTGCCAGCAGTGTACAGACAGGAGTTTACACTGAAGCTTTCTTT. Protein sequence: CASSVQTGVYTEAFF. The gene calls are TRBV2 and TRBJ1-1, with a weak D call TRBD1 (6 bases). V lost 4 bases, J lost 3 bases, and 15 bases lay in between. The germline gives CDR1 SNHLY, CDR2 FYNNEI. The CDR3 loop spans 15 amino acids.

The rearrangement uses TRBV2 and TRBJ1-1; D is uncertain. Between the trimmed V and J ends, which lost 7 bases and 1 base, there was a span of 7 bases. CDR1 is SNHLY and CDR2 is FYNNEI in the germline V gene. The CDR3 covers 12 residues. Here the CDR3 reads CASTLSNTEAFF. The CDR3 bases are TGTGCCAGCACTTTATCGAACACTGAAGCTTTCTTT.

The chain carries TRBV29-1 and TRBJ2-7; maybe TRBD2 (6 bases). This CDR3 has 12 residues. V was cut by 7 bases and J by 6 bases, with 16 bases left in between. Germline CDR1 reads SQVTM; CDR2 reads ANQGSEA. The CDR3 region is CSAELAKGEQYF. The DNA for the CDR3 is TGCAGCGCGGAACTAGCAAAAGGCGAGCAGTACTTC.

The chain combines TRBV5-1 with TRBJ2-1, with 12 nucleotides matching TRBD2. V lost 2 bases and J lost 5; bases outside the gene matches: 5. The CDR3 has 16 amino acids. Germline CDR1 is SGHRS and CDR2 is YFSETQ. CDR3 protein: CASSFPSGGADNEQFF. DNA for the CDR3: TGCGCCAGCAGCTTCCCTAGCGGGGGGGCGGACAATGAGCAGTTCTTC.

The V gene is TRBV24-1, the J gene TRBJ2-1; 10 bases map to TRBD2. The germline CDR1 and CDR2 sequences are KGHDR and SFDVKD. The CDR3 is 15 residues long. V shed 1 base and J 8 bases; nucleotides not matched to a gene: 4. The CDR3 protein is CATSDLGTSVDEQFF. The CDR3 nucleotides are TGTGCCACCAGTGATTTAGGGACTAGCGTCGATGAGCAGTTCTTC.

This sequence joins TRBV27 and TRBJ1-1; no clear D. The CDR3 extends over 11 amino acids. CDR1 is MNHEY, CDR2 SMNVEV, per germline (reference sequence). Trimming cost V 11 bases and J 10 bases, with 17 bases left between them. The CDR3 DNA follows: TGTGCCTCCGGGCATTATCGGTTAGCTTTCTTT. Its translation is CASGHYRLAFF.

The J gene is TRBJ2-1, the V gene TRBV12-5, with 8 bases identical to TRBD1. Germline V gene data show CDR1 as LGHNT and CDR2 as FRNRAP. The CDR3 has 15 amino acids. V was pared by 7 bases and J by 5 bases, with 10 bases of the junction left unmatched. CDR3 amino acids: CASAWDRSRHNEQFF. CDR3 nucleotide sequence: TGTGCTAGTGCTTGGGACAGGTCGCGTCACAATGAGCAGTTCTTC.

V and J are TRBV5-1 and TRBJ1-1; no clear D gene. The CDR3 runs 14 residues. In germline, CDR1 is SGHRS, CDR2 YFSETQ. V lost 4 bases to trimming and J lost 0 bases, with 10 bases between them. DNA of the CDR3: TGCGCCAGCAGCGATAAGAGCATGAACACTGAAGCTTTCTTT. This sequence encodes CASSDKSMNTEAFF.

The chain is built from TRBV7-6 and TRBJ1-6; tentative D call: TRBD1 (6 bases). V was pared by 5 bases and J by 6 bases, with 17 bases between. Germline values: CDR1 SGHVS, CDR2 FNYEAQ. The CDR3 loop spans 16 amino acids. CDR3 sequence reads: CASSPRPSTGNSPLHF. CDR3 DNA: TGTGCCAGCAGCCCACGACCTTCGACAGGTAATTCACCCCTCCACTTT. Together with reference TRBV7-6 and TRBJ1-6, the CDR3 gives the full variable domain: GAGVSQSPRYKVTKRGQDVALRCDPISGHVSLYWYRQALGQGPEFLTYFNYEAQQDKSGLPNDRFSAERPEGSISTLTIQRTEQRDSAMYRCASSPRPSTGNSPLHFGNGTRLTVT.

J is TRBJ2-7 and V is TRBV6-5; TRBD2 is a possible D gene (5 bases). V lost 6 bases to trimming and J lost 5 bases, with 11 bases between them. The germline V gene has CDR1 MNHEY and CDR2 SVGAGI. This CDR3 has 12 amino acids. The CDR3 loop is CASSGGFHEQYF. The CDR3 DNA reads TGTGCCAGCAGCGGCGGGTTTCACGAGCAGTACTTC.

The chain is built from TRBV7-8 and TRBJ2-2; D is unclear. Germline V gene lookup returns CDR1 SGHVS and CDR2 FQNEAQ. The CDR3 sequence is 13 residues long. Between the trimmed V and J ends, which lost 3 bases and 1 base, there was a span of 3 bases. CDR3 in DNA: TGTGCCAGCAGCTTCAGGAACACCGGGGAGCTGTTTTTT. It codes for CASSFRNTGELFF.

The rearrangement uses TRBV24-1 and TRBJ2-1; 11 nucleotides align to TRBD2. J gave up 3 bases and V 4 bases, and 4 bases lay outside the gene matches. Germline CDR1 KGHDR, CDR2 SFDVKD. This CDR3 spans 16 amino acids. The CDR3 coding sequence is TGTGCCACCAGTGACCAACTAGCGGGAGACTACAATGAGCAGTTCTTC. The encoded protein is CATSDQLAGDYNEQFF.

Here the CDR3 DNA reads TGTGCCAGCAGCTCTCACCGGGGGGGTATTAGGAATGAGCAGTTCTTC. It translates to CASSSHRGGIRNEQFF. The rearrangement links TRBV7-9 to TRBJ2-1; TRBD2 agrees at 8 bases. V gave up 4 bases and J gave up 7 bases; unmatched junction bases: 12. CDR1 is SEHNR and CDR2 is FQNEAQ in the germline V gene (reference sequence). There are 16 residues in the CDR3.

The rearrangement links TRBV5-4 to TRBJ2-5; D is tentatively TRBD1 or TRBD2 (5 bases each). CDR1 and CDR2 (germline): SGHNT, YYREEE (reference sequence). The CDR3 runs 12 residues. Trimming took off 6 bases at V and 3 bases at J, with 9 bases between the two ends. CDR3 amino acids: CASTGTEETQYF. DNA of the CDR3: TGTGCCAGCACCGGGACGGAAGAGACCCAGTACTTC.

The gene calls are TRBV19 and TRBJ1-2; 9 positions match TRBD1. The CDR3 covers 13 residues. Unmatched junction bases numbered 2, after V lost 2 bases and J lost 7 bases. Germline V gives CDR1 LNHDA, CDR2 SQIVND (reference sequence). The CDR3 protein is CASSIRGQGGYTF. The CDR3 bases are TGTGCCAGTAGTATACGGGGACAGGGTGGCTACACCTTC.

This chain uses TRBV28 with TRBJ2-3, with 7 nucleotides matching TRBD1. This CDR3 spans 15 amino acids. Germline values: CDR1 MDHEN, CDR2 SYDVKM. Trimming removed 2 bases from V and 0 bases from J; junction bases left unmatched: 2. The CDR3 spells CASSLRQGSTDTQYF. CDR3 nucleotide sequence: TGTGCCAGCAGTTTAAGACAGGGTAGCACAGATACGCAGTATTTT. Variable domain in full (rest from reference TRBV28 and TRBJ2-3): DVKVTQSSRYLVKRTGEKVFLECVQDMDHENMFWYRQDPGLGLRLIYFSYDVKMKEKGDIPEGYSVSREKKERFSLILESASTNQTSMYLCASSLRQGSTDTQYFGPGTRLTVL.

The sample holds one count of this clone. CDR3 bases: TGTGCCTGGAGTGTTGGAGACAGGGGTTCCTACGAGCAGTACTTC. It yields the protein CAWSVGDRGSYEQYF. This chain uses TRBV30 with TRBJ2-7; 8 bases match TRBD1. CDR1 is GTSNPN, CDR2 SVGIG, per germline (reference sequence). The CDR3 runs 15 residues. The V gene end was trimmed by 0 bases and the J gene end by 1 base; junction bases not matched to a gene: 5.